Following are 5 T cell receptor beta chains from one sample sequenced in a study of cytomegalovirus exposure and HLA in healthy donors. Researchers ran the PCR with 60 Vbeta and 13 Jbeta primers. Sequencing was performed with immunoSEQ multiplex PCR; in TCRdb, only in-frame clones are kept and a portion is missing. This table holds around 55,000 clones, 65% to 80% found once. The source material was PBMCs. The receptors come from a man aged 35 to 55 in good health and CMV-seropositive.

The chain carries TRBV6-4 and TRBJ2-3, with a weak D call TRBD2 (6 bases). The CDR3 length is 14 residues. Germline V lookup: CDR1 MRHNA, CDR2 SNTAGT. Trimming pared 3 bases from V and 6 bases from J, leaving 13 bases between. The CDR3 region is CASSDGSDYDTQYF. The DNA of the CDR3 is TGTGCCAGCAGTGATGGCTCGGACTACGATACGCAGTATTTT.

The chain employs TRBV7-9 and TRBJ1-1, with D unclear. CDR1 SEHNR and CDR2 FQNEAQ come from the germline V gene (reference sequence). Trimming left V 4 bases short and J 2 bases short, with 5 bases between. CDR3 size: 12 residues. CDR3 bases: TGTGCCAGCAGCTCGACTAACACTGAAGCTTTCTTT. Protein product: CASSSTNTEAFF.

This chain links TRBV6-5 with TRBJ2-7, with D possibly being TRBD2 (5 bases). V was trimmed by 0 bases and J by 6 bases, leaving 15 bases between them. The length of the CDR3 is 15 residues. Germline V lookup: CDR1 MNHEY, CDR2 SVGAGI. In nucleotides, the CDR3 is TGTGCCAGCAGTTACTCCCCGCCAGGTGCGGGCGAGCAGTACTTC. As protein: CASSYSPPGAGEQYF.

The table lists this clone with a count of one. The V call is TRBV6-5, the J call TRBJ2-5; 8 bases match TRBD1. The J call may not be correct, given that the DNA end is closer to TRBJ2-7. The V gene's germline CDR1 is MNHEY and CDR2 SVGAGI. CDR3 length: 15 amino acids. CDR3 sequence reads: CASSYPGQASYEQYF. The DNA of the CDR3 is TGTGCCAGCAGTTACCCGGGACAGGCCTCCTACGAGCAGTACTTC.

V gene TRBV7-9 combines with J gene TRBJ1-1, with a weak D call TRBD1 (6 bases). This CDR3 is built from 15 residues. The germline CDR1 and CDR2 sequences are SEHNR and FQNEAQ (reference sequence). Trimming took 1 base from V and 3 from J, leaving 12 bases between them. CDR3 coding DNA: TGTGCCAGCAGCTTAGAAGGGGAGGGGGACACTGAAGCTTTCTTT. Translated: CASSLEGEGDTEAFF. The whole variable domain, remainder taken from reference TRBV7-9 and TRBJ1-1, is DTGVSQNPRHKITKRGQNVTFRCDPISEHNRLYWYRQTLGQGPEFLTYFQNEAQLEKSRLLSDRFSAERPKGSFSTLEIQRTEQGDSAMYLCASSLEGEGDTEAFFGQGTRLTVV.